This T cell receptor beta chain was sequenced during a study of T-cell reconstitution after alpha-beta-depleted transplantation in children. This clonotype was observed a few times. Its matching antigen is unknown. It was with unique molecular identifiers that the TCRbeta library was prepared. TCRdb reanalysed the PCR reads using MiXCR and keeps one entry per CDR3 protein. This sample has approximately 47,000 distinct CDR3 sequences, with around 53% found just once. Overall study results and limits: Most T-cell counts and diversity one year after the transplant came from T cells that were newly produced. As was reported, about two months after transplant, alpha-beta T cells came from several hundred expanded graft clones.

This specimen was peripheral blood, taken before TCRalphabeta/CD19-depleted stem cell transplant. The receptor's source is a boy under two years old with SCID, due to receive a stem cell transplant.

CDR3 loop: CASSPSFERGPETQYF. CDR3 nucleotides: TGTGCCAGCAGCCCCTCGTTTGAGCGGGGGCCCGAGACCCAGTACTTC. The chain recombines TRBV7-2 with TRBJ2-5, with TRBD2 matching 8 bases. J gave up 5 bases and V 5 bases, and 13 bases lay outside the gene matches. The CDR3 contains 16 residues. Germline CDR1 and CDR2: SGHTA and FQGNSA.